The next 5 T cell receptor beta chains were all read from a single sample in a study of T-cell reconstitution after alpha-beta-depleted transplantation in children. Researchers prepared the TCRbeta library using unique molecular identifiers, the study reports. TCRdb re-derived calls from the PCR reads in MiXCR, one entry per CDR3 protein. Found here are about 260,000 distinct CDR3 sequences, approximately 8.9% of them singletons; the top ten hold 6.3%. Here the sequenced sample was PBMCs, mostly from graft donor cells, taken 180 days after TCRalphabeta/CD19-depleted stem cell transplant. The receptors derive from a male patient younger than 18 who had a stem cell transplant for acute lymphoblastic leukemia, so the T cells may come from the graft donor.

In its sample, this clonotype was seen many times. J is TRBJ1-5 and V is TRBV4-3, with no clear D. The CDR3 spans 19 residues. The germline gives CDR1 LGHNA, CDR2 YSLEER. V was shortened by 3 bases and J by 2 bases, with 23 bases between the two germline ends. For the CDR3, the DNA is TGCGCCAGCAGCCATCAGGTACTCGCCCCCTTCCCAGGCAATCAGCCCCAGCATTTT. Translated, it gives CASSHQVLAPFPGNQPQHF.

This clonotype was counted at least ten times. The J gene is TRBJ1-4, the V gene TRBV3-1; D not resolved. Trimming removed 3 bases from V and 5 bases from J, with 13 bases in between. CDR3 length: 15 residues. The germline CDR1 and CDR2 sequences are LGHDT and YNNKEL (reference sequence). CDR3 coding DNA: TGTGCCAGCAGCCACAATGTGGGAACGAATGAAAAACTGTTTTTT. It specifies CASSHNVGTNEKLFF.

This clonotype was recorded many times. The chain joins TRBV2 to TRBJ2-1; D may match TRBD1 or TRBD2 (5 bases each). Germline CDR1 SNHLY, CDR2 FYNNEI. The ends were cut back, 5 bases at V and 0 bases at J, with 11 bases in the middle. CDR3 length: 15 residues. The chain's CDR3 is CASSPGRASYNEQFF. For the CDR3, the DNA is TGTGCCAGCAGTCCGGGACGGGCCTCCTACAATGAGCAGTTCTTC.

This clonotype was observed many times. V is TRBV20-1 and J is TRBJ2-2, with 13 bases fitting TRBD2. With 6 bases clipped from V and 6 bases from J, the junction kept 7 bases outside the gene matches. The CDR3 is 15 residues long. Germline CDR1 is DFQATT and CDR2 is SNEGSKA (reference sequence). CDR3 nucleotides: TGCAGTGCCAGGACTAGCGGGAGCAAAGCCGGGGAGCTGTTTTTT. Amino acid sequence: CSARTSGSKAGELFF.

This clonotype was found many times. The chain combines TRBV20-1 with TRBJ2-4; D tentatively reads TRBD1 or TRBD2 (5 bases each). The CDR3 runs to 14 residues. V shed 8 bases and J shed 1 base, with 15 bases lying between them. Germline V CDR1 and CDR2: DFQATT, SNEGSKA (reference sequence). CDR3 region: CSHAQGEAKNIQYF. The DNA for the CDR3 is TGCAGTCACGCGCAGGGAGAGGCCAAAAACATTCAGTACTTC.